This record concerns one T cell receptor (beta chain) sequence. Its specificity is unknown. These data are taken from a study of radiotherapy plus CTLA-4 blockade in lung cancer. Study information: Disease control reached 31%, with objective responses in around 20%. Points from the study as a whole: The study found tumor-derived TCR clones expanded in blood after radiotherapy plus ipilimumab. Response, reportedly, was best predicted by interferon-beta along with early blood T cell clone dynamics.

The germline CDR1 and CDR2 sequences are LGHNA and YSLEER. The CDR3 is 15 amino acids. J was trimmed by 4 bases and V by 2 bases; bases with no gene match: 4. The assay was immunoSEQ multiplex PCR, and TCRdb's table has in-frame clones only and misses some. The data contain 40,000 to 50,000 clones, around 86% of them singletons. Specimen: peripheral blood, collected from a patient treated with radiotherapy plus ipilimumab. The clonotype originates from a human donor with non-small cell lung cancer who had stable disease on radiotherapy plus ipilimumab. This chain uses TRBV4-3 with TRBJ1-1; 10 nucleotides match TRBD1. The CDR3 protein is CASSQTGQGSTEAFF. Here the CDR3 DNA reads TGCGCCAGCAGCCAAACGGGACAGGGGAGCACTGAAGCTTTCTTT.